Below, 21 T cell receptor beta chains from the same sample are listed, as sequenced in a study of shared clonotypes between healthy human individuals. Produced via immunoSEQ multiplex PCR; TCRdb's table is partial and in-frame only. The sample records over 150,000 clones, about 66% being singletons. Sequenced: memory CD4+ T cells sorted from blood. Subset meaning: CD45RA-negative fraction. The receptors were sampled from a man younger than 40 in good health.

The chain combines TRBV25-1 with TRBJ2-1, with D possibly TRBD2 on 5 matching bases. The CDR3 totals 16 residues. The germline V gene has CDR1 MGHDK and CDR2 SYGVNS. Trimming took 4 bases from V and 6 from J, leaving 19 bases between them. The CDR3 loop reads CASSAPGGAGRNEQFF. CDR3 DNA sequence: TGTGCCAGCAGTGCGCCAGGAGGAGCCGGACGCAATGAGCAGTTCTTC. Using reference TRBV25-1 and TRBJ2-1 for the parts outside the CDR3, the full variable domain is EADIYQTPRYLVIGTGKKITLECSQTMGHDKMYWYQQDPGMELHLIHYSYGVNSTEKGDLSSESTVSRIRTEHFPLTLESARPSHTSQYLCASSAPGGAGRNEQFFGPGTRLTVL.

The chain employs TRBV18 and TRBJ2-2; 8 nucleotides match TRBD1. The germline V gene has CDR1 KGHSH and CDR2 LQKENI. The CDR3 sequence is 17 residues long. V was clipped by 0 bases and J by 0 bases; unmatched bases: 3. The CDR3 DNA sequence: TGTGCCAGCTCACCACCCGACAGGGGCTCGAACACCGGGGAGCTGTTTTTT. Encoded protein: CASSPPDRGSNTGELFF. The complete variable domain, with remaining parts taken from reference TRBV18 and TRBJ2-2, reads NAGVMQNPRHLVRRRGQEARLRCSPMKGHSHVYWYRQLPEEGLKFMVYLQKENIIDESGMPKERFSAEFPKEGPSILRIQQVVRGDSAAYFCASSPPDRGSNTGELFFGEGSRLTVL.

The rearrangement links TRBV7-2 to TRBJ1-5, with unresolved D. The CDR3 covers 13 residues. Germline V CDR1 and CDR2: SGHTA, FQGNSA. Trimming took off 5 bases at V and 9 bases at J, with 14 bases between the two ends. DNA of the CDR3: TGTGCCAGCAGCCCCCAAGTGAGCCGGCCCCAGCATTTT. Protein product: CASSPQVSRPQHF.

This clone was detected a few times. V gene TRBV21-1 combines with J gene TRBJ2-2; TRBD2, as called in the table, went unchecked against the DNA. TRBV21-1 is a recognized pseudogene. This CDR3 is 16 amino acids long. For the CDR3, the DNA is TGTGCCAGCCAGATGGGACTAGCGGTCCTCTCCGGGGAGCTGTTTTTT. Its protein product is CASQMGLAVLSGELFF.

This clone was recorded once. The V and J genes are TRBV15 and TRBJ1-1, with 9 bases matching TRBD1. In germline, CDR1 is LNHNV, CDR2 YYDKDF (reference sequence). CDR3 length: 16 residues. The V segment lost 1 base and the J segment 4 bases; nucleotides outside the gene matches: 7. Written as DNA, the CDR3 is TGTGCCACCAGCAGAGGGGGGACAGGGCGACTCACTGAAGCTTTCTTT. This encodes CATSRGGTGRLTEAFF.

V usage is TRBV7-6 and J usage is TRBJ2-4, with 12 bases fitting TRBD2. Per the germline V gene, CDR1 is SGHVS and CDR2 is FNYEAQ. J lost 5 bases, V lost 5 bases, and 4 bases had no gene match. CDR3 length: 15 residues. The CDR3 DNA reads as TGTGCCAGCAGCCCACTAGCGGGAGGTCAAAACATTCAGTACTTC. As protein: CASSPLAGGQNIQYF.

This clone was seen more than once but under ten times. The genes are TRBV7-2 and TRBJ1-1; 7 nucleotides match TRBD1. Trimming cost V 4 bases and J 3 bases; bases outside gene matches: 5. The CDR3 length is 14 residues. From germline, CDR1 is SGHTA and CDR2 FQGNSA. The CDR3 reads CASSSRQGYTEAFF. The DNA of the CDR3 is TGTGCCAGCAGCTCCCGACAGGGTTACACTGAAGCTTTCTTT.

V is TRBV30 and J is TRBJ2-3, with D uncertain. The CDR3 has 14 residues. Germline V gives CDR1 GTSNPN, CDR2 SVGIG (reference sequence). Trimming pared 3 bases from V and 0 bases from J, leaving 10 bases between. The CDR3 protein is CAWSGAVSTDTQYF. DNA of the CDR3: TGTGCCTGGAGCGGCGCGGTGAGCACAGATACGCAGTATTTT.

The CDR3 sequence: CASSLELVAAQLQGQFF. The CDR3, as DNA: TGTGCCAGCAGCTTAGAGTTGGTAGCGGCCCAACTACAGGGGCAGTTCTTC. V usage is TRBV7-2 and J usage is TRBJ2-1; D tentatively reads TRBD1 or TRBD2 (6 bases each). The germline CDR1 and CDR2 sequences are SGHTA and FQGNSA. The CDR3 sequence is 17 residues long. Trimming left V 1 base short and J 12 bases short, with 25 bases between.

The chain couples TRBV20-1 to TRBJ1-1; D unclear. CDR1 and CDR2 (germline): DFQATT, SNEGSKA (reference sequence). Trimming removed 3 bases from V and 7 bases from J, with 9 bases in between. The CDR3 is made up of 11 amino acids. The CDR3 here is CSASRTVEAFF. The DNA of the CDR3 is TGCAGTGCTAGTCGGACGGTTGAAGCTTTCTTT.

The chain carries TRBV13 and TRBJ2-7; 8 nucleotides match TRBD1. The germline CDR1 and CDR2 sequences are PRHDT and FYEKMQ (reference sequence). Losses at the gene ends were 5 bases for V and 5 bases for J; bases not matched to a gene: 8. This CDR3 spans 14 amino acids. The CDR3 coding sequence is TGTGCCAGCAGCGATAGGACAGGGCGGAACGAGCAGTACTTC. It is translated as CASSDRTGRNEQYF.

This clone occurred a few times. The CDR3 region is CASSVRGALDQPQHF. For the CDR3, the DNA is TGTGCCAGCAGTGTGAGGGGCGCATTGGATCAGCCCCAGCATTTT. This chain connects TRBV2 to TRBJ1-5; TRBD1 is a possible D gene (5 bases). V shed 4 bases and J shed 5 bases, with 15 bases lying between them. Germline V CDR1 and CDR2: SNHLY, FYNNEI. CDR3 length: 15 residues.

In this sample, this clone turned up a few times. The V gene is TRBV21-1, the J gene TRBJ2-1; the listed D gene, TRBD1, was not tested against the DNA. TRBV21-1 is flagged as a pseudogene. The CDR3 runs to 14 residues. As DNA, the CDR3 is TGTGCCAGCGCCCAGGGTGGTATCTACAATGAGCAGTTCTTC. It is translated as CASAQGGIYNEQFF.

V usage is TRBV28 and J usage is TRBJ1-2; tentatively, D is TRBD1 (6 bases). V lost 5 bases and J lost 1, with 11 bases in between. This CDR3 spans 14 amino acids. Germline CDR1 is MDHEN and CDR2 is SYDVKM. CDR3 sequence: CASSAYRVNYGYTF. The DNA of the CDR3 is TGTGCCAGCAGTGCCTACAGGGTTAACTATGGCTACACCTTC.

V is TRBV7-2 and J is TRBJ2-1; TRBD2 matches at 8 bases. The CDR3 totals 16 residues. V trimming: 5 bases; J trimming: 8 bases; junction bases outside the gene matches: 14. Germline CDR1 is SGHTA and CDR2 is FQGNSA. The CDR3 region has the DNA TGTGCCAGCAGCAGACGAACTAGCGGACCTGGCGATGAGCAGTTCTTC. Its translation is CASSRRTSGPGDEQFF.

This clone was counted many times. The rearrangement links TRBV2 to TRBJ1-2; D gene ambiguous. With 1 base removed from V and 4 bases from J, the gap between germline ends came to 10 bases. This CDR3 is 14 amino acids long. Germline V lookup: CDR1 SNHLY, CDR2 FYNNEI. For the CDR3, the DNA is TGTGCCAGCAGTGAAGAAGTGTTCGTCTATGGCTACACCTTC. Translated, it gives CASSEEVFVYGYTF.

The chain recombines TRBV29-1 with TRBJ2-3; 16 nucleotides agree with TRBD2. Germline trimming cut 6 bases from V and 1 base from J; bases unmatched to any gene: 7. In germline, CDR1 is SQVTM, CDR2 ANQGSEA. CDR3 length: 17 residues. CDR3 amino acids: CSVTKGLAGGGTDTQYF. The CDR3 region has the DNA TGCAGCGTCACTAAGGGACTAGCGGGAGGGGGCACAGATACGCAGTATTTT.

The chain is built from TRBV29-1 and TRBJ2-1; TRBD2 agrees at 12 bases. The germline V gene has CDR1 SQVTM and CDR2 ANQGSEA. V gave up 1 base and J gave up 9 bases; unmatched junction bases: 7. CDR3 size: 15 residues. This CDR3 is CSVEGLAGDRFEQFF. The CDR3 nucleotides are TGCAGCGTTGAAGGACTAGCGGGAGATAGGTTTGAGCAGTTCTTC.

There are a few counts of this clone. The CDR3, as DNA: TGTGCCAGCAGCTACAGCACCAGCTCCTACAATGAGCAGTTCTTC. Protein product: CASSYSTSSYNEQFF. The chain links TRBV14 to TRBJ2-1; D not resolved. Trimming removed 5 bases from V and 0 bases from J, with 11 bases in between. The V gene's germline CDR1 is SGHDN and CDR2 FVKESK. The CDR3 has 15 amino acids. Looking up the rest from reference TRBV14 and TRBJ2-1 gives the full variable domain: EAGVTQFPSHSVIEKGQTVTLRCDPISGHDNLYWYRRVMGKEIKFLLHFVKESKQDESGMPNNRFLAERTGGTYSTLKVQPAELEDSGVYFCASSYSTSSYNEQFFGPGTRLTVL.

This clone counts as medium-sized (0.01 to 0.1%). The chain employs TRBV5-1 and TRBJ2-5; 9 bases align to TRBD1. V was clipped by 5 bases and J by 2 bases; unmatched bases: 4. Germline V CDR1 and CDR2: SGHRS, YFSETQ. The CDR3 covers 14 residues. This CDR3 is CASSSGQGQETQYF. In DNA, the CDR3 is TGCGCCAGCAGTTCCGGACAGGGGCAAGAGACCCAGTACTTC.

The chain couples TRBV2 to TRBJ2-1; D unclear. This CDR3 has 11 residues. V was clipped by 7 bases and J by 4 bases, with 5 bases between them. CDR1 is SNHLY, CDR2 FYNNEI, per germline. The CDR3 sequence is CASKRYNEQFF. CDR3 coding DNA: TGTGCCAGCAAGAGGTACAATGAGCAGTTCTTC.